This T cell receptor beta chain was sequenced during a study of blood T cell repertoires in COVID-19. Overall study: Spain, Italy and the United States supplied samples that represented acute and convalescent COVID-19. In each case, the material was cDNA or gDNA derived from T cells, B-cell-depleted T cells, or PBMCs.

There are a few counts of this clone. Individuals in the exposed group had encountered a COVID-19 case within 2 weeks preceding study entry. The trim removed 6 bases at V and 3 bases at J, leaving 4 bases unmatched. This CDR3 is built from 13 residues. TCRdb's copy holds only in-frame clones and misses some; the assay was immunoSEQ multiplex PCR. The sample shows about 150,000 clones, about 90% of them seen only once. Sequencing input: PBMCs or T cells enriched from blood (not recorded which). The sequence derives from a woman aged 40 to 55 who had been exposed to COVID-19. V is TRBV12-3 or TRBV12-4 and J is TRBJ1-2; TRBD1 agrees at 7 bases. This CDR3 is CASRGQDHYGYTF. Here the CDR3 DNA reads TGTGCCAGCAGAGGACAGGACCACTATGGCTACACCTTC.